The source of this TCR beta chain is a study of cytomegalovirus exposure and HLA in healthy donors. The V gene's germline CDR1 is SGDLS and CDR2 YYNGEE. V lost 2 bases to trimming and J lost 2 bases; unmatched junction nucleotides: 6. There are 15 residues in the CDR3. Study results and caveats: One variant, a missense change in DCLRE1C, was linked in a later analysis to TCR beta V- and J-gene trimming. It was likely that a cluster of highly shared sequence variants was a sequencing artifact.

With regard to this clone: The antigen is not known.

60 Vbeta and 13 Jbeta primers were used in PCR. TCRdb's copy holds only in-frame clones and misses some; the assay was immunoSEQ multiplex PCR. The table includes some 100,000 clones, less than 85% detected once. The sequenced sample consisted of PBMCs. The rearrangement joins TRBV9 to TRBJ2-7, with TRBD1 matching 8 bases. This TCR was recovered from a man aged 50 or older in good health and CMV-seropositive. CDR3 bases: TGTGCCAGCAGCGTTTCGCCGGGACAGGCCTACGAGCAGTACTTC. Its protein is CASSVSPGQAYEQYF.